This T cell receptor (beta chain) was identified in a study of blood T cells in healthy people across ages. Study-level information: Per every two T cells, about one barcoded beta molecule was captured by template switching.

The second PCR ran about 6 to 11 cycles with a sample-barcoded 5' primer and J-beta primers. A single record per CDR3 protein comes from TCRdb applying MiXCR to the 5' RACE reads. The sample includes about 1.6 million distinct CDR3 sequences, roughly 30% of them seen just once. Each sample yielded at least 6 million isolated PBMCs. Comments on this clonotype: The target antigen is unknown.

In germline, CDR1 is DFQATT, CDR2 SNEGSKA (reference sequence). The CDR3 extends over 18 amino acids. J was trimmed by 0 bases and V by 3 bases; bases with no gene match: 12. Findings and caveats of the study: Significant beta diversity loss was already apparent by age approximately 36, declining roughly linearly.

The specimen sequenced was blood. The clonotype originates from a woman in her 30s in good health. The chain couples TRBV20-1 to TRBJ2-7; 12 bases are shared with TRBD1. The CDR3 sequence is CSARPGQGAIGASYEQYF. The CDR3 nucleotides read TGCAGTGCTAGGCCGGGACAGGGGGCTATAGGTGCCTCCTACGAGCAGTACTTC.